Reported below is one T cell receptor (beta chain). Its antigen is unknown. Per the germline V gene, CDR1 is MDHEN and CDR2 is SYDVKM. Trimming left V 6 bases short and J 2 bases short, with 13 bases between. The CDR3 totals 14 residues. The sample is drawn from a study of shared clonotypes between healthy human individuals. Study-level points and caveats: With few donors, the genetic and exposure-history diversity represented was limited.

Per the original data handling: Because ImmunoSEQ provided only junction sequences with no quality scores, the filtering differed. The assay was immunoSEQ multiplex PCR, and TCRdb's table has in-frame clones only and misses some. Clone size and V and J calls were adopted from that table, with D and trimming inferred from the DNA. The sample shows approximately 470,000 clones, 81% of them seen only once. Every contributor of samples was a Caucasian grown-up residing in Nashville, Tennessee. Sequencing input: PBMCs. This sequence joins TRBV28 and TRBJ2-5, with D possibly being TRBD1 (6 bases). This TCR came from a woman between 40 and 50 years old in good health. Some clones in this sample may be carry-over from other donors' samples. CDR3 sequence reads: CASSAVGQQETQYF. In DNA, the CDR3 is TGTGCCAGCAGCGCTGTGGGACAACAAGAGACCCAGTACTTC.